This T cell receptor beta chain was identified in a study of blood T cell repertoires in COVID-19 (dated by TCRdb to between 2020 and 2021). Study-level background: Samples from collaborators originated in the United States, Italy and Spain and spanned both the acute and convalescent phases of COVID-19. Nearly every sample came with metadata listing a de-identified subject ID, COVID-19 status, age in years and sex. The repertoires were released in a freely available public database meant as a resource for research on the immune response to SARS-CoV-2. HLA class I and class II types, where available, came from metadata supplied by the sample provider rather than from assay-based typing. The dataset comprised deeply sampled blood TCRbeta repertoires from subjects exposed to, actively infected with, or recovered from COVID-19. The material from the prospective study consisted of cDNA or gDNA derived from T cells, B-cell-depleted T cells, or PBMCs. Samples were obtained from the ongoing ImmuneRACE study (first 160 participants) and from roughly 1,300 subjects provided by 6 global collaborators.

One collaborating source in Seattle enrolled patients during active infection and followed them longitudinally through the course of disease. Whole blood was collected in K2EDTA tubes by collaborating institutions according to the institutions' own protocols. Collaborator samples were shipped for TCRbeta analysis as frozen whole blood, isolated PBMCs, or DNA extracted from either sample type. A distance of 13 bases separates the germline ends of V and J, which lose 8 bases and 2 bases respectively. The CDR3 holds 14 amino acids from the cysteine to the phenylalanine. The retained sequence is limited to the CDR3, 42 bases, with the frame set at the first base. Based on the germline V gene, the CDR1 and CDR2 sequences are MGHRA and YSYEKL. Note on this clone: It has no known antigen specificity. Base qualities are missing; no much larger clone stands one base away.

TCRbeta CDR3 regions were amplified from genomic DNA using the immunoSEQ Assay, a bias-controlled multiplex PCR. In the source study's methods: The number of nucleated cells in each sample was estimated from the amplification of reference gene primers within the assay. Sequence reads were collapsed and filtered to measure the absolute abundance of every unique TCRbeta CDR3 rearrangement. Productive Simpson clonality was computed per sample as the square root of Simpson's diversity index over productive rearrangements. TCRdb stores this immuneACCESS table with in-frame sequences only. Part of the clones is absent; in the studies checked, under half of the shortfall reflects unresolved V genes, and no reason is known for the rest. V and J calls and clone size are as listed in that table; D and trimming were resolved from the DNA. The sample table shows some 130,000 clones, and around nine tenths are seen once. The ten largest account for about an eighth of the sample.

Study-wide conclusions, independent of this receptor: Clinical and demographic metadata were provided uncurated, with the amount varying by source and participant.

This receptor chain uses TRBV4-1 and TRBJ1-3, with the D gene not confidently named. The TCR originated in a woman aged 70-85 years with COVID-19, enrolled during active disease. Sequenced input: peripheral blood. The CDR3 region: CASAQSWAGNTIYF. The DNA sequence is TGCGCCAGCGCACAGAGTTGGGCTGGAAACACCATATATTTT.